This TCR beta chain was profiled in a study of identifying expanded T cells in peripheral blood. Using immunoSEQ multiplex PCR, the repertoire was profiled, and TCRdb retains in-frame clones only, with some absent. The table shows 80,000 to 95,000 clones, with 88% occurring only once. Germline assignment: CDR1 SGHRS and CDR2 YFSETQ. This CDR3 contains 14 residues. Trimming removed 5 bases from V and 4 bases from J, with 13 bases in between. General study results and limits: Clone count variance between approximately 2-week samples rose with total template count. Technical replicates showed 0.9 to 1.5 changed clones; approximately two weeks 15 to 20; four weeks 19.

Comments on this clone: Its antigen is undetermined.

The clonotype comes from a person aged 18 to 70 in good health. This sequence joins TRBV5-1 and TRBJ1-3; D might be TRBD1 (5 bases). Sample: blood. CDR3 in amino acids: CASRGPSGGNTIYF. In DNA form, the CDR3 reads TGCGCCAGCAGGGGGCCATCCGGGGGAAACACCATATATTTT.